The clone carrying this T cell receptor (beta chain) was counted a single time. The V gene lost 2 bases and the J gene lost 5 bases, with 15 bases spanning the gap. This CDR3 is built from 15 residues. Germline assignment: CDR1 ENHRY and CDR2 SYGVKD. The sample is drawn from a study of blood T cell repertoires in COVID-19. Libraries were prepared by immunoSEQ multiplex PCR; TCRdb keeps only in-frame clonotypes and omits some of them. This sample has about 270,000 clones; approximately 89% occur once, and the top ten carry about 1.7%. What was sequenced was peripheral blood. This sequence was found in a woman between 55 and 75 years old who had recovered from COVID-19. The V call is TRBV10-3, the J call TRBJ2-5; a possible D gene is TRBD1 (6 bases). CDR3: CAISEPKQGAETQYF. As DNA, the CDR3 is TGTGCCATCAGTGAGCCTAAACAGGGAGCGGAGACCCAGTACTTC.